The 28 T cell receptor beta chains listed next were all sequenced from one sample in a study of T cell responses to AZD1222 COVID-19 vaccine. Assay used: immunoSEQ multiplex PCR; TCRdb lists only in-frame clones, some missing. This sample has just under 150,000 clones, with roughly 88% found just once. Here the sequenced sample was peripheral blood, taken 28 days after the second dose of the MenACWY control vaccine. The source of these receptors is an adult who received the MenACWY meningococcal vaccine as a control.

The V call is TRBV18, the J call TRBJ1-5, with D maybe TRBD1 (6 bases). V was cut by 10 bases and J by 8 bases, with 18 bases left in between. This CDR3 region has 13 residues. Germline V lookup: CDR1 KGHSH, CDR2 LQKENI. CDR3: CATSAGATEPQHF. In DNA form, the CDR3 reads TGTGCCACCTCCGCAGGGGCGACGGAGCCCCAGCATTTT.

The chain has TRBV4-2 and TRBJ1-6; no firm D call. V shed 1 base and J shed 0 bases, with 10 bases lying between them. Germline V CDR1 and CDR2: LGHNA, YNFKEQ. The CDR3 is made up of 17 amino acids. The CDR3, as DNA: TGTGCCAGCAGCCAAGCCACCCTCAGCTCCTATAATTCACCCCTCCACTTT. It codes for CASSQATLSSYNSPLHF.

The chain joins TRBV29-1 to TRBJ1-1; TRBD1 is a possible D gene (5 bases). Trimming removed 4 bases from V and 3 bases from J, with 15 bases in between. CDR3 length: 14 amino acids. Per the germline V gene, CDR1 is SQVTM and CDR2 is ANQGSEA. CDR3 loop: CSVAGAGTDTEAFF. CDR3 DNA sequence: TGCAGCGTTGCTGGGGCCGGGACGGACACTGAAGCTTTCTTT.

CDR3 DNA: TGCAGCGTAGAGGGGACAGGGCAGGAAAAACTGTTTTTT. Its translation: CSVEGTGQEKLFF. The rearrangement joins TRBV29-1 to TRBJ1-4, with 9 bases identical to TRBD1. Germline CDR1 is SQVTM and CDR2 is ANQGSEA. Trimming cost V 6 bases and J 8 bases; bases outside gene matches: 7. The CDR3 has 13 amino acids. The variable domain in full, completed from reference TRBV29-1 and TRBJ1-4, reads SAVISQKPSRDICQRGTSLTIQCQVDSQVTMMFWYRQQPGQSLTLIATANQGSEATYESGFVIDKFPISRPNLTFSTLTVSNMSPEDSSIYLCSVEGTGQEKLFFGSGTQLSVL.

The genes are TRBV7-2 and TRBJ1-2; D remains ambiguous. The V gene lost 2 bases and the J gene lost 0 bases, with 10 bases spanning the gap. The germline CDR1 and CDR2 sequences are SGHTA and FQGNSA. The CDR3 runs to 15 residues. This CDR3 reads CASSLSGSTNYGYTF. The CDR3 DNA reads TGTGCCAGCAGCTTATCTGGCAGCACTAACTATGGCTACACCTTC.

This rearrangement joins TRBV12-3 or TRBV12-4 to TRBJ1-2, with 7 bases matching TRBD1. V was clipped by 8 bases and J by 8 bases; unmatched bases: 5. The CDR3 is 11 residues long. CDR3 bases: TGTGCCAGCCGGGACAGAGGGGGCTACACCTTC. This codes for CASRDRGGYTF.

The DNA for the CDR3 is TGTGCCAGCAGGGCGGATAAGGACTATGGCTACACCTTC. Protein: CASRADKDYGYTF. The chain joins TRBV27 to TRBJ1-2; D is undetermined. Germline V gene lookup returns CDR1 MNHEY and CDR2 SMNVEV (reference sequence). There are 13 residues in the CDR3. Trimming stripped 6 bases from V and 3 bases from J, with 11 bases between.

The V gene is TRBV12-3 or TRBV12-4, the J gene TRBJ1-1; D is ambiguous. The germline V and J ends were trimmed by 6 bases and 4 bases, with 9 bases remaining between them. CDR3 length: 12 residues. CDR3: CASRWAFTEAFF. The CDR3, as DNA: TGTGCCAGCAGATGGGCGTTCACTGAAGCTTTCTTT.

This clone showed up many times. The gene calls are TRBV6-5 and TRBJ2-7; perhaps TRBD2 as D (6 bases). The germline gives CDR1 MNHEY, CDR2 SVGAGI. Trimming left V 0 bases short and J 7 bases short, with 19 bases between. The CDR3 spans 16 residues. The CDR3 here is CASSYSLRGTRKEQYF. The CDR3 DNA sequence: TGTGCCAGCAGTTACTCCCTTCGGGGGACCAGGAAGGAGCAGTACTTC.

The chain employs TRBV6-2 or TRBV6-3 and TRBJ2-7, with TRBD2 identical over 7 bases. The V gene's germline CDR1 is MNHEY and CDR2 SVGEGT. The V and J ends lost 4 bases and 6 bases, in that order; junction bases with no gene match: 0. This CDR3 spans 11 amino acids. The CDR3 bases are TGTGCCAGCAGTTGGACTAGCGAGCAGTACTTC. Its translation: CASSWTSEQYF.

The chain uses TRBV2 and TRBJ1-2; no reliable D call. The V gene lost 6 bases and the J gene lost 8 bases, with 10 bases spanning the gap. Per germline, CDR1 SNHLY and CDR2 FYNNEI. The CDR3 is 11 amino acids. The CDR3 DNA reads as TGTGCCAGCAGGGAACAGCCCGGCTACACCTTC. Protein sequence: CASREQPGYTF. The variable domain in full, completed from reference TRBV2 and TRBJ1-2, reads EPEVTQTPSHQVTQMGQEVILRCVPISNHLYFYWYRQILGQKVEFLVSFYNNEISEKSEIFDDQFSVERPDGSNFTLKIRSTKLEDSAMYFCASREQPGYTFGSGTRLTVV.

The V call is TRBV6-1, the J call TRBJ1-3; possible D gene TRBD1, 5 bases. CDR1 and CDR2 (germline): MNHNS, SASEGT. This CDR3 is 16 amino acids long. V lost 3 bases to trimming and J lost 1 base, with 13 bases between them. The chain's CDR3 is CASSEYTGRSGNTIYF. CDR3 in DNA: TGTGCCAGCAGTGAGTATACAGGCCGATCTGGAAACACCATATATTTT.

The chain combines TRBV7-3 with TRBJ2-1, with 7 bases lining up with TRBD1. V dropped 1 base and J dropped 8; count of bases not matched to a gene: 17. Germline CDR1 SGHTA, CDR2 FQGTGA. The CDR3 has 18 amino acids. CDR3 sequence: CASSLRVGGRGNLDEQFF. In DNA, the CDR3 is TGTGCCAGCAGCTTAAGGGTAGGCGGCAGGGGGAATTTGGATGAGCAGTTCTTC.

The chain combines TRBV5-1 with TRBJ1-6; 9 bases fit TRBD1. J lost 10 bases, V lost 4 bases, and 12 bases had no gene match. The germline V gene has CDR1 SGHRS and CDR2 YFSETQ. CDR3 length: 16 amino acids. The CDR3 loop is CASSTFPGQGDSPLHF. Here the CDR3 DNA reads TGCGCCAGCAGCACCTTCCCGGGACAGGGTGACTCACCCCTCCACTTT.

The gene calls are TRBV30 and TRBJ1-4, with D uncertain. This CDR3 has 12 residues. Deletions cut 0 bases from V and 8 bases from J, with 7 bases between. In germline, CDR1 is GTSNPN, CDR2 SVGIG (reference sequence). The CDR3 bases are TGTGCCTGGAGTGTAATCGGGGAAAAACTGTTTTTT. Translation gives CAWSVIGEKLFF.

This chain connects TRBV2 to TRBJ2-2; no reliable D call. The CDR3 consists of 15 residues. Germline values: CDR1 SNHLY, CDR2 FYNNEI. V lost 6 bases to trimming and J lost 1 base, with 12 bases between them. CDR3 bases: TGTGCCAGCAGAAGGGCCACACTGAACACCGGGGAGCTGTTTTTT. Translation gives CASRRATLNTGELFF.

This clone was seen just once. This chain uses TRBV4-1 with TRBJ2-7; D may be TRBD2 (5 bases). The CDR3 totals 15 residues. V dropped 4 bases and J dropped 2 bases, with 15 bases sitting between them. Germline-derived CDR1 and CDR2 are MGHRA and YSYEKL. The CDR3 region has the DNA TGCGCCAGCAGCCTCCAGCCAATAGCGACCTACGAGCAGTACTTC. The encoded protein is CASSLQPIATYEQYF.

The chain combines TRBV19 with TRBJ2-1; TRBD2 aligns across 12 bases. Germline V gives CDR1 LNHDA, CDR2 SQIVND (reference sequence). Losses at the gene ends were 9 bases for V and 0 bases for J; bases not matched to a gene: 3. This CDR3 is 15 amino acids long. CDR3 region: CASKTSGSSYNEQFF. DNA of the CDR3: TGTGCCAGCAAGACTAGCGGGAGCTCCTACAATGAGCAGTTCTTC.

This sequence joins TRBV10-3 and TRBJ2-1; D perhaps matches TRBD2 (5 bases). CDR1 and CDR2 from the germline V gene are ENHRY and SYGVKD. This CDR3 region has 14 residues. Trimming shortened V by 5 bases and J by 0 bases, and 8 bases separated the two germline ends. Here the CDR3 reads CAISTGSSYNEQFF. CDR3 nucleotide sequence: TGTGCCATCAGTACGGGGAGCTCCTACAATGAGCAGTTCTTC.

This sequence joins TRBV4-1 and TRBJ1-2; possible D gene TRBD1, 6 bases. CDR1 and CDR2 (germline): MGHRA, YSYEKL. The CDR3 spans 15 residues. V was pared by 5 bases and J by 3 bases, with 16 bases between. The CDR3 DNA reads as TGCGCCAGCAGCTTTCGGAGGGGGGTTGACTATGGCTACACCTTC. This gives the protein CASSFRRGVDYGYTF.

This sequence joins TRBV24-1 and TRBJ2-6, with 10 bases lining up with TRBD1. The CDR3 spans 17 residues. The germline V gene encodes CDR1 KGHDR and CDR2 SFDVKD. After removal of 9 bases from V and 0 bases from J, the junction contained 7 bases not matched to a gene. CDR3 bases: TGTGCCACCGCCGGGACAGGGGCGTACTCTGGGGCCAACGTCCTGACTTTC. This codes for CATAGTGAYSGANVLTF.

This chain joins TRBV3-1 (or the pseudogene TRBV3-2) and TRBJ2-2; 8 bases are shared with TRBD1. The CDR3 has 16 amino acids. The trim removed 1 base at V and 2 bases at J, leaving 3 bases unmatched. Germline assignment: CDR1 LGHDT and CDR2 YNNKEL (reference sequence). The CDR3 DNA follows: TGTGCCAGCAGCCAAGCTGCAGGGGGCAACACCGGGGAGCTGTTTTTT. Translating it yields CASSQAAGGNTGELFF.

The rearrangement links TRBV18 to TRBJ1-1; D remains ambiguous. Germline V lookup: CDR1 KGHSH, CDR2 LQKENI. This CDR3 is 11 amino acids long. Between the trimmed V and J ends, which lost 5 bases and 7 bases, there was a span of 8 bases. The CDR3 sequence is CASSADREAFF. For the CDR3, the DNA is TGTGCCAGCTCAGCGGACCGTGAAGCTTTCTTT. Supplemented by reference TRBV18 and TRBJ1-1, the full variable domain reads NAGVMQNPRHLVRRRGQEARLRCSPMKGHSHVYWYRQLPEEGLKFMVYLQKENIIDESGMPKERFSAEFPKEGPSILRIQQVVRGDSAAYFCASSADREAFFGQGTRLTVV.

The chain employs TRBV5-4 and TRBJ2-2, with D unresolved. Germline values: CDR1 SGHNT, CDR2 YYREEE (reference sequence). V gave up 0 bases and J gave up 3 bases, with 0 bases separating them. The CDR3 has 12 residues. The CDR3 DNA sequence: TGTGCCAGCAGCTTGGACACCGGGGAGCTGTTTTTT. As protein: CASSLDTGELFF.

The rearrangement links TRBV27 to TRBJ1-6; 9 bases map to TRBD1. This CDR3 spans 16 amino acids. V lost 4 bases and J lost 8; bases outside the gene matches: 9. The germline CDR1 and CDR2 sequences are MNHEY and SMNVEV (reference sequence). The CDR3 sequence: CASSSLPGQGYSPLHF. In DNA, the CDR3 is TGTGCCAGCAGTTCGCTACCGGGACAGGGCTATTCACCCCTCCACTTT.

This chain joins TRBV5-1 and TRBJ2-5, with 11 bases lining up with TRBD1. Germline CDR1 and CDR2: SGHRS and YFSETQ. There are 16 residues in the CDR3. V was clipped by 3 bases and J by 2 bases; unmatched bases: 6. CDR3 DNA: TGCGCCAGCAGCTCCTCGGGACAGGGGGGACAAGAGACCCAGTACTTC. Protein: CASSSSGQGGQETQYF.

This clone has a single count. The gene calls are TRBV19 and TRBJ1-5; D is ambiguous. Trimming pared 7 bases from V and 4 bases from J, leaving 8 bases between. The CDR3 spans 12 residues. Germline-derived CDR1 and CDR2 are LNHDA and SQIVND (reference sequence). For the CDR3, the DNA is TGTGCCAGTACCTTAGGGAATCAGCCCCAGCATTTT. Its translation: CASTLGNQPQHF.

The V gene is TRBV3-1 (or the pseudogene TRBV3-2), the J gene TRBJ1-3; D gene unclear. The V gene's germline CDR1 is LGHDT and CDR2 YNNKEL (reference sequence). The V end lost 4 bases, the J end lost 0 bases, and 13 bases lay between the germline ends. This CDR3 region has 16 residues. In DNA, the CDR3 is TGTGCCAGCAGCCTGACCCCCGGCAGCTCTGGAAACACCATATATTTT. This translates into CASSLTPGSSGNTIYF.